This entry features one T cell receptor (beta chain) sequence. Libraries were prepared by immunoSEQ multiplex PCR; TCRdb keeps only in-frame clonotypes and omits some of them. The sample has over 200,000 clones, 86% seen once; the top ten hold approximately 2.8%. This record comes from a study of blood T cell repertoires in COVID-19. Study context: The United States, Italy and Spain provided the acute and convalescent COVID-19 samples. In each case, the material was cDNA or gDNA derived from T cells, B-cell-depleted T cells, or PBMCs.

Germline V CDR1 and CDR2: SGHNT, YENEEA. The CDR3 covers 14 residues. V was trimmed by 1 base and J by 2 bases, leaving 7 bases between them. The origin of this receptor is a woman aged 45-60 years in a cohort exposed to, infected with or recovered from COVID-19 (not recorded which). The V call is TRBV11-3, the J call TRBJ2-3, with D unclear. Sequencing was performed on PBMCs or T cells enriched from blood (not recorded which). The CDR3 nucleotides read TGTGCCAGCAGCTTAGGAGGCACCACAGATACGCAGTATTTT. This encodes CASSLGGTTDTQYF.